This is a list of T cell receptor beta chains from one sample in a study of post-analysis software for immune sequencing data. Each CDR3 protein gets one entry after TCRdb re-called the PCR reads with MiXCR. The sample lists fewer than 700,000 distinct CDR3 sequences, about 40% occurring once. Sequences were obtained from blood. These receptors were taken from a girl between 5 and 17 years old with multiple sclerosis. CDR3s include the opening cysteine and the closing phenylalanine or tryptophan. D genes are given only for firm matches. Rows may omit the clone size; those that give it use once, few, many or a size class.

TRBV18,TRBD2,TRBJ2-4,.,TGTGCCAGCTCACCACCTCCGGGACTAGCGTTTGGAGCCAAAAACATTCAGTACTTC,CASSPPPGLAFGAKNIQYF
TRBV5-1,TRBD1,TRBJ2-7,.,TGCGCCAGCAGTATTGCGGGACAGGGGGCTAACGAGCAGTACTTC,CASSIAGQGANEQYF
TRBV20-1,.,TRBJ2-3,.,TGCAGTGCTAGATCTCGAATGGGAGATACGCAGTATTTT,CSARSRMGDTQYF
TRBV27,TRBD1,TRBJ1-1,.,TGTGCCACCGGGACAGGGTTGGGGAACACTGAAGCTTTCTTT,CATGTGLGNTEAFF
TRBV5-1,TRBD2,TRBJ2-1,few,TGCGCCAGCAGACTAGCGGGGGTCTTATACAATGAGCAGTTCTTC,CASRLAGVLYNEQFF
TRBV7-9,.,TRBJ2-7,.,TGTGCCAGCACCCTGGGGTTCGCGGGAGAGCAGTACTTC,CASTLGFAGEQYF
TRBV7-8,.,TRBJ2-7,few,TGTGCCAGCAGCTTAGGGCGTAGGGGCTACGAGCAGTACTTC,CASSLGRRGYEQYF
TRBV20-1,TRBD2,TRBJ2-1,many,TGCAGTGCTAGACCTCCGGGACTAGCCTACAATGAGCAGTTCTTC,CSARPPGLAYNEQFF
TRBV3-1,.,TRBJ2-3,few,TGTGCCAGCAGCCAAAAGTCCACAGATACGCAGTATTTT,CASSQKSTDTQYF
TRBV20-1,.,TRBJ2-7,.,TGCGGTGCTAGAGGGAGGGGGAGCTACGAGCAGTACTTC,CGARGRGSYEQYF
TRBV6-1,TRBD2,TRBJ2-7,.,TGTGCCAGCAGTAACGCTCGGACAGAAACTAGCGGGAGCGCTTACGAGCAGTACTTC,CASSNARTETSGSAYEQYF
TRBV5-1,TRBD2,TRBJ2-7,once,TGCGCCAGCAGCTTGTTTCGGGGGGTCGTATACGAGCAGTACTTC,CASSLFRGVVYEQYF
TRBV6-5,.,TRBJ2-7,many,TGTGCCAGCGGCACAGGCTCCTACGAGCAGTACTTC,CASGTGSYEQYF
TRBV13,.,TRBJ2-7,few,TGTGCCAGCAGCTTAGGATTCGGGGCTGCGTACGAGCAGTACTTC,CASSLGFGAAYEQYF
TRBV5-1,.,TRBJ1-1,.,TGCGCCAGCAGCTTGGTGGCCGCGCATGAAGCTTTCTTT,CASSLVAAHEAFF
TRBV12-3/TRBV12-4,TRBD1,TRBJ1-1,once,TGTGCCAGCAGCCGCGGGGGACAGGGCACTGAAGCTTTCTTT,CASSRGGQGTEAFF
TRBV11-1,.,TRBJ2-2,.,TGTGCCAGCAGCCTAGTCCCCACCGGGGAGCTGTTTTTT,CASSLVPTGELFF
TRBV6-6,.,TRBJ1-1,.,TGTGCCAGCAGTTACTCCCCCACGAACACTGAAGCTTTCTTT,CASSYSPTNTEAFF